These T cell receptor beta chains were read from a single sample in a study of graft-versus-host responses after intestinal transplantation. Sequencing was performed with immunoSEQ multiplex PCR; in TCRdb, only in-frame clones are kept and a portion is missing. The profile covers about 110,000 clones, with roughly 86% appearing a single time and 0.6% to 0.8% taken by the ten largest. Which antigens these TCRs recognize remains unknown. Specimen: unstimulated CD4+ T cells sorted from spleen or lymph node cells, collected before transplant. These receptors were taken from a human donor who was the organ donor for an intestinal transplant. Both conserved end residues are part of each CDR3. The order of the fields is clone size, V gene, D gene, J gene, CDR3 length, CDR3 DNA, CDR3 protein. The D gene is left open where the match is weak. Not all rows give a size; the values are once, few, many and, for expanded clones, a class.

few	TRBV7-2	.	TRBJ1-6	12	TGTGCCAGCAGCTTAGGACAATCTAGTCCCCACTTT	CASSLGQSSPHF
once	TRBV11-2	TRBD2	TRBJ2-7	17	TGTGCCAGCAGCCAACGCCTGGGGACTAGCGAGACCTACGAGCAGTACTTC	CASSQRLGTSETYEQYF
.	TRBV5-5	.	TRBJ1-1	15	TGTGCCAGCAGCTTGGGACCCACAGGGCTCACTGAAGCTTTCTTT	CASSLGPTGLTEAFF
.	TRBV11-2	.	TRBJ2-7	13	TGTGCCAGCAGCTACGGCTTGGGGGACGAGCAGTACTTC	CASSYGLGDEQYF
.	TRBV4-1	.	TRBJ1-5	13	TGCGCCAGCAGCCAAGATCCGAATCAGCCCCAGCATTTT	CASSQDPNQPQHF
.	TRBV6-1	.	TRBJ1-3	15	TGTGCCAGCAGTGAAGGATCCAAGAATGGAAACACCATATATTTT	CASSEGSKNGNTIYF
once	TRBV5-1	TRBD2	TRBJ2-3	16	TGCGCCAGCAGCTCCCGACTAGCGCTTTTCACAGATACGCAGTATTTT	CASSSRLALFTDTQYF
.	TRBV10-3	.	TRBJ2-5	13	TGTGCCACGGGGCAGGGGCGGAGGGAGACCCAGTACTTC	CATGQGRRETQYF
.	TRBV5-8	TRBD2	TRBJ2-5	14	TGTGCCAGCAGCTTGATTAGCGGGAGTGAGACCCAGTACTTC	CASSLISGSETQYF
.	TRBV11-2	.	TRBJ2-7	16	TGTGCCAGCCGTTTCTCCCAGGGGGGGAGAAACTACGAGCAGTACTTC	CASRFSQGGRNYEQYF
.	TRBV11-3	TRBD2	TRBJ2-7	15	TGTGCCAGCAGCCCCCGGACTAGCGGGAACTACGAGCAGTACTTC	CASSPRTSGNYEQYF
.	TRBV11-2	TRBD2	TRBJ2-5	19	TGTGCCAGCAGTGAAAAATCGTGGGCTAGCGGGGGACTCCAAGGAACCCAGTACTTC	CASSEKSWASGGLQGTQYF
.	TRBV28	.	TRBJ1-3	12	TGTGCCAGCGAGGTAGGGGGAAACACCATATATTTT	CASEVGGNTIYF
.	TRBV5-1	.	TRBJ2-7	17	TGCGCCAGCAGCTTGTCCAGGGGGATAGCGGGTTCCCACGAGCAGTACTTC	CASSLSRGIAGSHEQYF
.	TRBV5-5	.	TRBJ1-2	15	TGTGCCAGCAGCTTGGGGCAAAGCCTCTTCTATGGCTACACCTTC	CASSLGQSLFYGYTF
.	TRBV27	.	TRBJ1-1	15	TGTGCCAGCAGTTTATTCGAACGTGCGGGCACTGAAGCTTTCTTT	CASSLFERAGTEAFF
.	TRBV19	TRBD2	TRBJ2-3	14	TGTGCCAGTAGGCCCGGGACTAACACAGATACGCAGTATTTT	CASRPGTNTDTQYF
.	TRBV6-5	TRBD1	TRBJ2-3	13	TGTGCCAGTAGACAGGGGAGCACAGATACGCAGTATTTT	CASRQGSTDTQYF
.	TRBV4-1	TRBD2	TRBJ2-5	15	TGCGCCAGCAGCCGACTAGCGGGGGCCCAAGAGACCCAGTACTTC	CASSRLAGAQETQYF
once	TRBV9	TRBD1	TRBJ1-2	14	TGTGCCAGCAGGTCAGGGGGTACGAGCTATGGCTACACCTTC	CASRSGGTSYGYTF
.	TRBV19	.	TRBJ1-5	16	TGTGCCAGTAGTACAATACAGGGTTATAGCAATCAGCCCCAGCATTTT	CASSTIQGYSNQPQHF
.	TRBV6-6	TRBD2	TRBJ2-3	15	TGTGCCAGCAGTTACGAGCGGGGGGGCAAAGATACGCAGTATTTT	CASSYERGGKDTQYF
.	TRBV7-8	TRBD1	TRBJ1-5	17	TGTGCCAGCAGAGGCGACAGGGGGGGGTACGGAGATCAGCCCCAGCATTTT	CASRGDRGGYGDQPQHF
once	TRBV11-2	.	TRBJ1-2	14	TGTGCCAGCAGCACCCGGGGGACAAGCTATGGCTACACCTTC	CASSTRGTSYGYTF
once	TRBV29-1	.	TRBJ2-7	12	TGCAGCGCCAAAAGAGAGGGATACGAGCAGTACTTC	CSAKREGYEQYF
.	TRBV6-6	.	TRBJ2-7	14	TGTGCCAGCAGTTACAGGCAGGTATCCTACGAGCAGTACTTC	CASSYRQVSYEQYF
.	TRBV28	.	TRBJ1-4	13	TGTGCCAGCAGTTTCGGGGATTTTGGAAAACTGTTTTTT	CASSFGDFGKLFF
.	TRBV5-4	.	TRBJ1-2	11	TGTGCCAGCAGCCTTAACTATGGCTACACCTTC	CASSLNYGYTF
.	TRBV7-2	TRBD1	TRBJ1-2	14	TGTGCCAGCAGCCCACAGACAGGGGGATATGGCTACACCTTC	CASSPQTGGYGYTF
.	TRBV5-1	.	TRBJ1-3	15	TGCGCCAGCAGCTTGGCCAGGGGCTCTGGAAACACCATATATTTT	CASSLARGSGNTIYF